Listed here are 25 T cell receptor beta chains from one sample, sequenced in a study of cytomegalovirus exposure and HLA in healthy donors. The PCR had 60 Vbeta and 13 Jbeta primers. The protocol was immunoSEQ multiplex PCR, while the TCRdb copy is restricted to in-frame clones and leaves out a portion. Of 200,000 to 250,000 clones in the sample, more than 65% were seen once. The sample comprised PBMCs. These receptors all stem from a woman aged 30 to 39 in good health and CMV-seronegative.

The rearrangement uses TRBV5-5 and TRBJ1-2; possibly TRBD1 for D (6 bases). CDR1 and CDR2 (germline): SGHKS, YYEKEE (reference sequence). V was pared by 2 bases and J by 4 bases, with 21 bases between. CDR3 length: 17 residues. The CDR3 DNA follows: TGTGCCAGCAGCTTAACCTTCCGGGACATTCCCGGCTATGGCTACACCTTC. It codes for CASSLTFRDIPGYGYTF. Full variable domain (remainder filled in from reference TRBV5-5 and TRBJ1-2): DAGVTQSPTHLIKTRGQQVTLRCSPISGHKSVSWYQQVLGQGPQFIFQYYEKEERGRGNFPDRFSARQFPNYSSELNVNALLLGDSALYLCASSLTFRDIPGYGYTFGSGTRLTVV.

The J gene is TRBJ2-3, the V gene TRBV18, with D possibly matching TRBD2 (6 bases). The CDR3 contains 16 residues. Germline assignment: CDR1 KGHSH and CDR2 LQKENI. Trimming took 3 bases from V and 0 from J, leaving 13 bases between them. DNA of the CDR3: TGTGCCAGCTCACCGTCAGGGACTTCTAGCACAGATACGCAGTATTTT. Its protein product is CASSPSGTSSTDTQYF. The whole variable domain, filled in from reference TRBV18 and TRBJ2-3, reads NAGVMQNPRHLVRRRGQEARLRCSPMKGHSHVYWYRQLPEEGLKFMVYLQKENIIDESGMPKERFSAEFPKEGPSILRIQQVVRGDSAAYFCASSPSGTSSTDTQYFGPGTRLTVL.

This clone was observed once. This chain joins TRBV29-1 and TRBJ2-4; 9 bases line up with TRBD2. This CDR3 comprises 20 residues. V dropped 1 base and J dropped 3; count of bases not matched to a gene: 19. The V gene's germline CDR1 is SQVTM and CDR2 ANQGSEA. The CDR3 nucleotides read TGCAGCGTTGAAGTGGATGAGCGGGAGGTAATTTCGATGGGCAAAAACATTCAGTACTTC. It yields the protein CSVEVDEREVISMGKNIQYF.

The chain combines TRBV6-5 with TRBJ1-1; D call uncertain. Germline assignment: CDR1 MNHEY and CDR2 SVGAGI. The CDR3 is made up of 15 amino acids. Trimming shortened V by 2 bases and J by 1 base, and 11 bases separated the two germline ends. In DNA form, the CDR3 reads TGTGCCAGCAGTTACAGTGGCCCAGGGAACACTGAAGCTTTCTTT. This translates into CASSYSGPGNTEAFF.

The V gene is TRBV28, the J gene TRBJ1-2; 7 bases are a match to TRBD1. The CDR3 totals 15 residues. Per germline, CDR1 MDHEN and CDR2 SYDVKM. V gave up 8 bases and J gave up 1 base; unmatched junction bases: 10. The CDR3 loop reads CASSRGGLGNYGYTF. CDR3 nucleotide sequence: TGTGCCAGCTCGCGAGGGGGCTTGGGTAACTATGGCTACACCTTC.

The chain uses TRBV4-1 and TRBJ2-6; D gene uncertain. The germline gives CDR1 MGHRA, CDR2 YSYEKL. V was pared by 0 bases and J by 0 bases, with 9 bases between. The CDR3 consists of 17 residues. CDR3 bases: TGCGCCAGCAGCCAAGAGTCACTTCTCTCTGGGGCCAACGTCCTGACTTTC. It codes for CASSQESLLSGANVLTF.

This chain joins TRBV30 and TRBJ1-1, with a tentative D call TRBD1 (6 bases). The germline V gene encodes CDR1 GTSNPN and CDR2 SVGIG (reference sequence). The CDR3 runs to 14 residues. V lost 3 bases and J lost 6, with 17 bases in between. The CDR3 coding sequence is TGTGCCTGGAGACCTGGGGGCAATTATGCTGAAGCTTTCTTT. Translating gives CAWRPGGNYAEAFF.

The chain couples TRBV11-2 to TRBJ1-3; 8 positions match TRBD1. The CDR3 consists of 16 residues. CDR1 and CDR2 (germline): SGHAT, FQNNGV. The V segment lost 3 bases and the J segment 2 bases; nucleotides outside the gene matches: 6. CDR3 sequence reads: CASSFARGLAGNTIYF. Written as DNA, the CDR3 is TGTGCCAGCAGCTTTGCCAGGGGGCTAGCTGGAAACACCATATATTTT.

The sample holds a few counts of this clone. The V and J genes are TRBV7-9 and TRBJ1-1, with D possibly being TRBD1 (6 bases). This CDR3 region has 14 residues. Trimming pared 1 base from V and 7 bases from J, leaving 13 bases between. The germline CDR1 and CDR2 sequences are SEHNR and FQNEAQ (reference sequence). The CDR3 DNA is TGTGCCAGCAGCTTAGGGGCGGGGGCTATTGAAGCTTTCTTT. Its protein product is CASSLGAGAIEAFF.

The chain has TRBV4-1 and TRBJ1-1; no clear D. The CDR3 extends over 15 amino acids. CDR1 and CDR2 from the germline V gene are MGHRA and YSYEKL. V lost 3 bases and J 2 bases, leaving 13 bases between the germline ends. CDR3 sequence: CASSQLRLGNTEAFF. The CDR3 DNA reads TGCGCCAGCAGCCAGTTGCGTCTAGGCAACACTGAAGCTTTCTTT.

The chain uses TRBV19 and TRBJ1-4, with D possibly TRBD1 on 6 matching bases. V lost 5 bases and J 4 bases, leaving 14 bases between the germline ends. Germline lookup yields CDR1 LNHDA and CDR2 SQIVND (reference sequence). CDR3 length: 15 residues. The CDR3 is CASSLNGQNNEKLFF. CDR3 DNA sequence: TGTGCCAGTAGTCTTAACGGACAGAATAATGAAAAACTGTTTTTT.

This clone has just a few counts. The genes are TRBV13 and TRBJ1-5, with D hard to call. V lost 6 bases and J 10 bases, leaving 13 bases between the germline ends. This CDR3 is built from 12 residues. CDR1 and CDR2 (germline): PRHDT, FYEKMQ (reference sequence). CDR3 in amino acids: CASRSNRGPQHF. In DNA, the CDR3 is TGTGCCAGCAGGTCGAATCGAGGTCCCCAGCATTTT.

This clone appeared once. V gene TRBV2 combines with J gene TRBJ1-2, with D possibly TRBD1 on 6 matching bases. V lost 7 bases and J 6 bases, leaving 18 bases between the germline ends. The CDR3 sequence is 14 residues long. Germline V gives CDR1 SNHLY, CDR2 FYNNEI. The CDR3 DNA sequence: TGTGCCAGCACCCGCCCAGGGGCGAGGGATGGCTACACCTTC. This encodes CASTRPGARDGYTF.

This chain links TRBV30 with TRBJ2-5; 10 positions match TRBD2. The germline gives CDR1 GTSNPN, CDR2 SVGIG (reference sequence). V was pared by 0 bases and J by 4 bases, with 5 bases of the junction left unmatched. This CDR3 region has 15 residues. CDR3 sequence: CAWSVGSSGGETQYF. The CDR3 DNA reads TGTGCCTGGAGTGTAGGGTCTAGCGGGGGAGAGACCCAGTACTTC.

This clone was recorded once. The CDR3 does not close with the conserved phenylalanine or tryptophan, likely indicating a read error. The gene calls are TRBV18 and TRBJ1-5, with D possibly being TRBD1 (6 bases). The germline V gene has CDR1 KGHSH and CDR2 LQKENI. This CDR3 region has 13 residues. CDR3: CASSPDRNRPQHL. For the CDR3, the DNA is TGTGCCAGCTCACCCGACAGGAATCGGCCCCAGCATCTT.

The chain carries TRBV5-1 and TRBJ1-6; 10 nucleotides align to TRBD1. Germline loops: CDR1 SGHRS, CDR2 YFSETQ. Trimming at V came to 5 bases and at J to 8 bases, leaving 4 bases not matched to a gene. The CDR3 has 14 residues. As DNA, the CDR3 is TGCGCCAGCAGACCCGGGACAGGGGATTCACCCCTCCACTTT. Encoded protein: CASRPGTGDSPLHF.

Turning to this clone: The junction shows a germline mismatch at one end, possibly a read error. The rearrangement joins TRBV29-1 to TRBJ1-5; no clear D. Germline-derived CDR1 and CDR2 are SQVTM and ANQGSEA. CDR3 length: 14 residues. In DNA, the CDR3 is TGCAGCGTTGATCATGTAGGTAGCAATCAGCCCCAGAATTTT. Protein sequence: CSVDHVGSNQPQNF.

The CDR3 here is CSVRDTNTEAFF. As DNA, the CDR3 is TGCAGCGTCCGGGACACGAACACTGAAGCTTTCTTT. The chain has TRBV29-1 and TRBJ1-1; a weak D match, TRBD1 (6 bases). V lost 6 bases to trimming and J lost 1 base, with 9 bases between them. CDR3 size: 12 residues. Germline assignment: CDR1 SQVTM and CDR2 ANQGSEA. The whole variable domain, remainder taken from reference TRBV29-1 and TRBJ1-1, is SAVISQKPSRDICQRGTSLTIQCQVDSQVTMMFWYRQQPGQSLTLIATANQGSEATYESGFVIDKFPISRPNLTFSTLTVSNMSPEDSSIYLCSVRDTNTEAFFGQGTRLTVV.

The V gene is TRBV5-1, the J gene TRBJ2-1; 12 positions match TRBD2. With V trimmed by 4 bases and J by 2 bases, 4 bases remained unmatched. CDR1 is SGHRS, CDR2 YFSETQ, per germline. The CDR3 contains 16 residues. The CDR3 sequence: CASSVSSGRAYNEQFF. The CDR3 DNA reads as TGCGCCAGCAGCGTATCTAGCGGGAGGGCCTACAATGAGCAGTTCTTC.

The gene calls are TRBV15 and TRBJ2-3, with TRBD2 matching over 12 bases. V gave up 6 bases and J gave up 5 bases; unmatched junction bases: 6. Germline CDR1 and CDR2: LNHNV and YYDKDF (reference sequence). This CDR3 contains 15 residues. The CDR3 loop is CATRTLAGGVDTQYF. CDR3 DNA: TGTGCCACCAGGACACTAGCGGGGGGAGTAGATACGCAGTATTTT.

The V and J genes are TRBV11-3 and TRBJ1-1, with D possibly being TRBD1 (5 bases). The germline V gene encodes CDR1 SGHNT and CDR2 YENEEA. CDR3 length equals 17 residues. The V and J ends lost 1 base and 1 base respectively, with 16 bases between them. The CDR3 loop is CASSLVGGGKSNTEAFF. For the CDR3, the DNA is TGTGCCAGCAGCTTAGTGGGGGGAGGGAAATCGAACACTGAAGCTTTCTTT. The variable domain in full, with the rest retrieved from reference TRBV11-3 and TRBJ1-1, is EAGVVQSPRYKIIEKKQPVAFWCNPISGHNTLYWYLQNLGQGPELLIRYENEEAVDDSQLPKDRFSAERLKGVDSTLKIQPAELGDSAVYLCASSLVGGGKSNTEAFFGQGTRLTVV.

The V call is TRBV5-4, the J call TRBJ1-1; D gene ambiguous. Trimming left V 1 base short and J 1 base short, with 5 bases between. The germline CDR1 and CDR2 sequences are SGHNT and YYREEE (reference sequence). This CDR3 is built from 13 residues. The CDR3 protein is CASSLLRNTEAFF. CDR3 DNA sequence: TGTGCCAGCAGCTTGCTAAGGAACACTGAAGCTTTCTTT.

This rearrangement joins TRBV2 to TRBJ2-6; tentative D call: TRBD2 (5 bases). There are 15 residues in the CDR3. V was cut by 5 bases and J by 3 bases, with 11 bases left in between. Germline V lookup: CDR1 SNHLY, CDR2 FYNNEI. The CDR3: CASSLRDSGANVLTF. In DNA, the CDR3 is TGTGCCAGCAGTCTCCGGGATAGTGGGGCCAACGTCCTGACTTTC.

The rearrangement joins TRBV27 to TRBJ2-7; D is ambiguous. Trimming left V 6 bases short and J 2 bases short, with 11 bases between. The CDR3 spans 13 residues. Germline V gene lookup returns CDR1 MNHEY and CDR2 SMNVEV (reference sequence). The CDR3 DNA follows: TGTGCCAGCAGCCAGGATGGTCCCTACGAGCAGTACTTC. It translates to CASSQDGPYEQYF.

This clone was counted between two and nine times. This chain links TRBV7-2 with TRBJ2-1; D may be TRBD2 (6 bases). The CDR3 totals 13 residues. V was pared by 1 base and J by 7 bases, with 8 bases between. CDR1 and CDR2 (germline): SGHTA, FQGNSA. The chain's CDR3 is CASSLGTNNEQFF. The CDR3 coding sequence is TGTGCCAGCAGCTTAGGGACTAATAATGAGCAGTTCTTC. Looking up the rest from reference TRBV7-2 and TRBJ2-1 gives the full variable domain: GAGVSQSPSNKVTEKGKDVELRCDPISGHTALYWYRQSLGQGLEFLIYFQGNSAPDKSGLPSDRFSAERTGGSVSTLTIQRTQQEDSAVYLCASSLGTNNEQFFGPGTRLTVL.